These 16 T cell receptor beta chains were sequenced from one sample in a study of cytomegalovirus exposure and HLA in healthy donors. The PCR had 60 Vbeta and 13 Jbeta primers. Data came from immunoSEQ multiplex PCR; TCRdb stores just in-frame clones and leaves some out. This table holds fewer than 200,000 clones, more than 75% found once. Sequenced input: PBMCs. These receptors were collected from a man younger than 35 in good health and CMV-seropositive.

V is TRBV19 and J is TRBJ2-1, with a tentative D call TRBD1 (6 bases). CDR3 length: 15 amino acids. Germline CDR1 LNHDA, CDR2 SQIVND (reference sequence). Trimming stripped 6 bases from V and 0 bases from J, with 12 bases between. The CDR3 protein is CASSIRTDSYNEQFF. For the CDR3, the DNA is TGTGCCAGTAGCATCCGGACAGACTCCTACAATGAGCAGTTCTTC.

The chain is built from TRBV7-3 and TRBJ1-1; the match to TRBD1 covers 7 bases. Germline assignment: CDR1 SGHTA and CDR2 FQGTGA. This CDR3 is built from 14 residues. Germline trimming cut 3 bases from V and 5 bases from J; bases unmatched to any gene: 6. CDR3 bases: TGTGCCAGCAGCTTCCAAGGGGGCATAACTGAAGCTTTCTTT. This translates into CASSFQGGITEAFF.

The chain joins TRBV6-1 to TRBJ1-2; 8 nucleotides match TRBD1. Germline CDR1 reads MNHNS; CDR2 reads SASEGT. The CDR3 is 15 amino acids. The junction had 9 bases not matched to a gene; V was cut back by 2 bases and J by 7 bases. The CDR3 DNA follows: TGTGCCAGCAGTGAAAATCTCAGGGGGCGCGGTGGCTACACCTTC. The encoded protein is CASSENLRGRGGYTF.

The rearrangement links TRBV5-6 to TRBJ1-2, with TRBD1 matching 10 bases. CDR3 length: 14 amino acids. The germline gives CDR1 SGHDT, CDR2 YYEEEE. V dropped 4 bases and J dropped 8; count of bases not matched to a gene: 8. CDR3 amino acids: CASSSSGTGDGYTF. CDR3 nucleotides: TGTGCCAGCAGCAGCTCCGGGACAGGGGACGGCTACACCTTC. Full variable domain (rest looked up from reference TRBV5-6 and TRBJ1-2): DAGVTQSPTHLIKTRGQQVTLRCSPKSGHDTVSWYQQALGQGPQFIFQYYEEEERQRGNFPDRFSGHQFPNYSSELNVNALLLGDSALYLCASSSSGTGDGYTFGSGTRLTVV.

The CDR3 DNA reads as TGTGCCAGCACCCCAGACGGGACAGGGGGGGACAATGAGCAGTTCTTC. This translates into CASTPDGTGGDNEQFF. The chain combines TRBV7-9 with TRBJ2-1, with 11 bases aligning to TRBD1. Germline values: CDR1 SEHNR, CDR2 FQNEAQ (reference sequence). J was trimmed by 5 bases and V by 7 bases; bases with no gene match: 10. The CDR3 has 16 residues.

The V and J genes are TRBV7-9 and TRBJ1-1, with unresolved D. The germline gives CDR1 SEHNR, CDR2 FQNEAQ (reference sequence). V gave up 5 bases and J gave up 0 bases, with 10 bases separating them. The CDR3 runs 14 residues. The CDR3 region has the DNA TGTGCCAGCAGCCCAGGAGGTTTGAACACTGAAGCTTTCTTT. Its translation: CASSPGGLNTEAFF. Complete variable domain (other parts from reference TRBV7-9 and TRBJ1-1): DTGVSQNPRHKITKRGQNVTFRCDPISEHNRLYWYRQTLGQGPEFLTYFQNEAQLEKSRLLSDRFSAERPKGSFSTLEIQRTEQGDSAMYLCASSPGGLNTEAFFGQGTRLTVV.

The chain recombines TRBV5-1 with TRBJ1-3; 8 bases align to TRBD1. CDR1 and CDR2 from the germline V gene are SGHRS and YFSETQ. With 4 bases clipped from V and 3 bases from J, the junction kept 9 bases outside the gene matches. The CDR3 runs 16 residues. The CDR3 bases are TGCGCCAGCAGCGGGACAGGTCGGTGGGGTGGAAACACCATATATTTT. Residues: CASSGTGRWGGNTIYF.

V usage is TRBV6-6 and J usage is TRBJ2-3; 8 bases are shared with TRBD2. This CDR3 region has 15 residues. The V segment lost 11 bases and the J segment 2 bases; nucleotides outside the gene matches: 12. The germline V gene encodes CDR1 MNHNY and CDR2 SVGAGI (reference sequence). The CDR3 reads CAVHSGMALTDTQYF. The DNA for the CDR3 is TGTGCCGTCCATAGCGGGATGGCCCTCACAGATACGCAGTATTTT.

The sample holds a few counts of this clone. In DNA, the CDR3 is TGTGCCAGTAGTACAACCGGGACAGGAGAGACCCAGTACTTC. It specifies CASSTTGTGETQYF. The chain has TRBV19 and TRBJ2-5, with 8 bases lining up with TRBD1. The CDR3 contains 14 residues. Germline values: CDR1 LNHDA, CDR2 SQIVND (reference sequence). Losses at the gene ends were 4 bases for V and 4 bases for J; bases not matched to a gene: 5.

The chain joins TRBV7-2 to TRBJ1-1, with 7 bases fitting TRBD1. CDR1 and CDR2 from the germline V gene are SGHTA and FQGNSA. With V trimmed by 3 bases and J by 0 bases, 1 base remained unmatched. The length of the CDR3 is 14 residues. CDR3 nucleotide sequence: TGTGCCAGCAGCTTTGGGACAGTGAACACTGAAGCTTTCTTT. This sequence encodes CASSFGTVNTEAFF.

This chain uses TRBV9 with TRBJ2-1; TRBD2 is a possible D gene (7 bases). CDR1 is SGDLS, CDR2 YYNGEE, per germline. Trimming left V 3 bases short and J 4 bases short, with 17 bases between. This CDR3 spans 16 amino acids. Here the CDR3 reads CASSGVGRGLYNEQFF. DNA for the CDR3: TGTGCCAGCAGCGGGGTGGGCAGGGGACTATACAATGAGCAGTTCTTC.

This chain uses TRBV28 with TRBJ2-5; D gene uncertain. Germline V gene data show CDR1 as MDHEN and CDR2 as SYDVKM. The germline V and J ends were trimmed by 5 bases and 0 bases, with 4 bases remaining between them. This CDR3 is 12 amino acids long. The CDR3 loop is CASSPNQETQYF. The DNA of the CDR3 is TGTGCCAGCAGTCCTAACCAAGAGACCCAGTACTTC. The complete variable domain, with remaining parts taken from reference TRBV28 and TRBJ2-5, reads DVKVTQSSRYLVKRTGEKVFLECVQDMDHENMFWYRQDPGLGLRLIYFSYDVKMKEKGDIPEGYSVSREKKERFSLILESASTNQTSMYLCASSPNQETQYFGPGTRLLVL.

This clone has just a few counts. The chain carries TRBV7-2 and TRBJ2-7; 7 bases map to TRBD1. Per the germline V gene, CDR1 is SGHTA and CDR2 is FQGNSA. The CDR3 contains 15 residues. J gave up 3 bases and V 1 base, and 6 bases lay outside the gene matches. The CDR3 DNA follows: TGTGCCAGCAGCTTAGTAGGGGGCAAAGACTACGAGCAGTACTTC. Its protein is CASSLVGGKDYEQYF.

The CDR3 loop reads CASSEWGGEDTEAFF. The CDR3 nucleotides read TGTGCCAGCAGCGAATGGGGGGGAGAGGACACTGAAGCTTTCTTT. The rearrangement uses TRBV11-1 and TRBJ1-1, with D possibly TRBD1 on 5 matching bases. Between the trimmed V and J ends, which lost 5 bases and 3 bases, there was a span of 16 bases. The CDR3 extends over 15 amino acids. Germline assignment: CDR1 SGHAT and CDR2 FQDESV (reference sequence).

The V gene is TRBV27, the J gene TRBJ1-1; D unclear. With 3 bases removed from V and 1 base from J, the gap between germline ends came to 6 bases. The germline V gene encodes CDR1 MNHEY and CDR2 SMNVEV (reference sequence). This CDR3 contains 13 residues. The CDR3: CASSLSRNTEAFF. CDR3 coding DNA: TGTGCCAGCAGTTTGAGCCGGAACACTGAAGCTTTCTTT.

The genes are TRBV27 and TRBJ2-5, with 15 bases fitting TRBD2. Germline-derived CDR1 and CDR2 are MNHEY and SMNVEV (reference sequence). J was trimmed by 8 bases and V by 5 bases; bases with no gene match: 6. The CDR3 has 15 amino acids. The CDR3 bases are TGTGCCAGCAGTATCGGGACTAGCGGGGGGCTCACCCAGTACTTC. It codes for CASSIGTSGGLTQYF.